This T cell receptor (beta chain) was identified in a study of breast tumors, draining lymph nodes, adjacent tissues. The CDR3 length is 15 residues. Trimming left V 3 bases short and J 2 bases short, with 11 bases between. Per the germline V gene, CDR1 is MNHEY and CDR2 is SVGEGT. Study-level points and caveats: Tumor repertoires ranked between lymph nodes and nontumor tissue in diversity, with V and J gene preferences. The data were judged consistent with most tumor T cells coming from lymph node and expanding in tumor.

TCRdb reanalysed the multiplex PCR reads using MiXCR and keeps one entry per CDR3 protein. The data hold about 140,000 distinct CDR3 sequences, with 32% observed a single time. Axillary draining lymph nodes of breast cancer patients supplied the node samples. This clonotype was recorded many times. The target antigen is unknown. The chain has TRBV6-2 or TRBV6-3 and TRBJ1-3; D gene uncertain. Source material: axillary lymph node tissue. This receptor was obtained from a female donor with breast cancer. Some clones in this sample may be carry-over from other donors' samples. The CDR3 reads CASSYRGAPGNTIYF. The CDR3 nucleotides are TGTGCCAGCAGTTATCGCGGAGCCCCTGGAAACACCATATATTTT.